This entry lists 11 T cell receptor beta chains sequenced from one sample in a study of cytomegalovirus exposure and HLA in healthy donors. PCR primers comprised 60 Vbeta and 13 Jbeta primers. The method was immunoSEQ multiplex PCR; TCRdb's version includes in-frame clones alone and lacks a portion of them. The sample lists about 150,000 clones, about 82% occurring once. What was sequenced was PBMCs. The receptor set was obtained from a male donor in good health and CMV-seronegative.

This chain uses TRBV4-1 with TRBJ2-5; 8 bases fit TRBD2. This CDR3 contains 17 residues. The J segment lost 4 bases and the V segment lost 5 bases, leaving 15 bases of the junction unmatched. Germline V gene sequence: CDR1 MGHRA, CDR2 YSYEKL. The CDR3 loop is CASSEPFGGRIRETQYF. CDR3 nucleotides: TGCGCCAGCAGCGAACCCTTCGGCGGGAGGATCCGAGAGACCCAGTACTTC.

The CDR3 DNA follows: TGTGCCAGCAGTGAAGGTCAGGGCCTCTACGAGCAGTACTTC. Encoded protein: CASSEGQGLYEQYF. The gene calls are TRBV2 and TRBJ2-7; weak D call: TRBD1 (5 bases). The CDR3 has 14 residues. Germline-derived CDR1 and CDR2 are SNHLY and FYNNEI. V was shortened by 1 base and J by 3 bases, with 10 bases between the two germline ends.

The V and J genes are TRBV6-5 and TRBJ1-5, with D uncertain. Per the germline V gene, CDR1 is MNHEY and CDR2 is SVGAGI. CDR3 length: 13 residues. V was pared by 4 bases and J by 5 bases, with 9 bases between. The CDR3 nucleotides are TGTGCCAGCAGTTTAGGCGGGGATCAGCCCCAGCATTTT. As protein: CASSLGGDQPQHF.

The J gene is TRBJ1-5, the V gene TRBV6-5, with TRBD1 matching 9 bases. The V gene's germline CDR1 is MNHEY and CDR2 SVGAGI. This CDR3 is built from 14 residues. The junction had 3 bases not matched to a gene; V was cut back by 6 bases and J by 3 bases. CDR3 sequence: CASRGTGNNQPQHF. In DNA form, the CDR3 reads TGTGCCAGCAGGGGGACAGGGAACAATCAGCCCCAGCATTTT.

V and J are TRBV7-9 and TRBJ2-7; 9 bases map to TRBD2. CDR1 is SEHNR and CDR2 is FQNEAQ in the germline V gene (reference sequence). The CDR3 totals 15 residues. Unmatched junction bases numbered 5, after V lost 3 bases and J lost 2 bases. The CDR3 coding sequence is TGTGCCAGCAGCTTGGGTGCGGGAGGGCCCTACGAGCAGTACTTC. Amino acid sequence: CASSLGAGGPYEQYF.

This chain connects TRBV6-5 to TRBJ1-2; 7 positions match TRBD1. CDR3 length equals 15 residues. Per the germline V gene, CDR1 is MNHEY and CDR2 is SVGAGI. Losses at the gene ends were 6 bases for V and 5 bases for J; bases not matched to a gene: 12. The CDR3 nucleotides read TGTGCCAGCAGCCTAATAACAGGGGTAGGATATGGCTACACCTTC. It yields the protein CASSLITGVGYGYTF.

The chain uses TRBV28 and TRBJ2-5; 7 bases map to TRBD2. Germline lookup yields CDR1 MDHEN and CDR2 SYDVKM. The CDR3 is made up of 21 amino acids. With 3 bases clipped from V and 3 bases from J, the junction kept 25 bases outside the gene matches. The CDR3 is CASSFRPGVGLAVALKETQYF. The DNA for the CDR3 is TGTGCCAGCAGTTTCCGGCCGGGGGTTGGCCTAGCGGTAGCTCTGAAAGAGACCCAGTACTTC. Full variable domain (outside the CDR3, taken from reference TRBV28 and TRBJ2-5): DVKVTQSSRYLVKRTGEKVFLECVQDMDHENMFWYRQDPGLGLRLIYFSYDVKMKEKGDIPEGYSVSREKKERFSLILESASTNQTSMYLCASSFRPGVGLAVALKETQYFGPGTRLLVL.

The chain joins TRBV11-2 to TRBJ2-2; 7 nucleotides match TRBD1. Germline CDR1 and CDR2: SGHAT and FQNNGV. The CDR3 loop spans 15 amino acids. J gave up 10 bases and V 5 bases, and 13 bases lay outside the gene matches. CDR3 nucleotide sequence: TGTGCCAGCAGCCAGGGGGTACCGCACGCCGAGGAGCTGTTTTTT. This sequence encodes CASSQGVPHAEELFF. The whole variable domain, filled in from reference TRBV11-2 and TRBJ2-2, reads EAGVAQSPRYKIIEKRQSVAFWCNPISGHATLYWYQQILGQGPKLLIQFQNNGVVDDSQLPKDRFSAERLKGVDSTLKIQPAKLEDSAVYLCASSQGVPHAEELFFGEGSRLTVL.

The CDR3 DNA reads as TGTGCCAGCAGCTTATATAGCGGGGAGCTGTTTTTT. This translates into CASSLYSGELFF. The chain carries TRBV7-9 and TRBJ2-2, with D hard to call. CDR1 is SEHNR, CDR2 FQNEAQ, per germline (reference sequence). Trimming took 2 bases from V and 7 from J, leaving 5 bases between them. The CDR3 runs 12 residues.

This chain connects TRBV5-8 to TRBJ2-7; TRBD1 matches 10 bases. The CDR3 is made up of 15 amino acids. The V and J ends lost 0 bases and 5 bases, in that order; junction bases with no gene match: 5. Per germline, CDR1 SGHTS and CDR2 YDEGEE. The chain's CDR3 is CASSLAGQGGHEQYF. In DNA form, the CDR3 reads TGTGCCAGCAGCTTGGCCGGACAGGGGGGCCACGAGCAGTACTTC.

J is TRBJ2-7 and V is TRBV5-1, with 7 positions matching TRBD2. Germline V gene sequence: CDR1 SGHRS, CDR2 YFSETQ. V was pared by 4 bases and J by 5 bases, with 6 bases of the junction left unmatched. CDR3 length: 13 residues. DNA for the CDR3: TGCGCCAGCAGCCTGCCCGGGGGGAACGAGCAGTACTTC. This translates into CASSLPGGNEQYF.